The 17 T cell receptor beta chains listed next were all sequenced from one sample in a study of graft-versus-host responses after intestinal transplantation. No antigens are known for them. Profiled with immunoSEQ multiplex PCR; TCRdb holds only in-frame clones, not every one. This table has 110,000 to 150,000 clones, about 90% appearing once. Sample: unstimulated CD4+ T cells sorted from spleen or lymph node cells, taken before intestinal transplant. The receptor source for this set is a human donor who received an intestinal transplant.

CDR3 DNA sequence: TGTGCCAGCAGTTGGACAGGGGGCTTTAGTGCCGGGGAGCTGTTTTTT. Protein: CASSWTGGFSAGELFF. J is TRBJ2-2 and V is TRBV28; the match to TRBD1 covers 11 bases. Germline V lookup: CDR1 MDHEN, CDR2 SYDVKM. V shed 4 bases, J shed 6 bases, and the junction held 7 bases outside the gene matches. The CDR3 loop spans 16 amino acids. Full variable domain (outside the CDR3, taken from reference TRBV28 and TRBJ2-2): DVKVTQSSRYLVKRTGEKVFLECVQDMDHENMFWYRQDPGLGLRLIYFSYDVKMKEKGDIPEGYSVSREKKERFSLILESASTNQTSMYLCASSWTGGFSAGELFFGEGSRLTVL.

The chain recombines TRBV4-1 with TRBJ1-5; the D is unclear. The CDR3 spans 17 residues. Per the germline V gene, CDR1 is MGHRA and CDR2 is YSYEKL. Trimming left V 2 bases short and J 7 bases short, with 21 bases between. The CDR3 region has the DNA TGCGCCAGCAGCCAAATGGGCAATCCACGTCAGACCCAGCCCCAGCATTTT. Translating it yields CASSQMGNPRQTQPQHF.

The chain employs TRBV7-2 and TRBJ2-5, with D perhaps TRBD2 (7 bases). The CDR3 runs 15 residues. Germline lookup yields CDR1 SGHTA and CDR2 FQGNSA. Between the trimmed V and J ends, which lost 7 bases and 5 bases, there was a span of 20 bases. The CDR3: CASTQGGEATETQYF. In DNA, the CDR3 is TGTGCCAGCACCCAAGGGGGGGAAGCGACGGAGACCCAGTACTTC.

This clone was observed once. This chain links TRBV19 with TRBJ2-4; D remains unclear. The CDR3 totals 16 residues. The germline V gene encodes CDR1 LNHDA and CDR2 SQIVND (reference sequence). Between the trimmed V and J ends, which lost 5 bases and 2 bases, there was a span of 16 bases. The CDR3 loop reads CASSRTWSTTKNIQYF. DNA of the CDR3: TGTGCCAGTAGTCGGACCTGGAGTACGACCAAAAACATTCAGTACTTC.

The chain has TRBV29-1 and TRBJ1-4; a weak D match, TRBD1 (5 bases). V gave up 4 bases and J gave up 8 bases, with 17 bases separating them. The CDR3 contains 14 residues. Looked up from germline, CDR1 is SQVTM and CDR2 is ANQGSEA. CDR3 sequence reads: CSVVEGQIGEKLFF. The CDR3 bases are TGCAGCGTTGTCGAGGGGCAGATAGGGGAAAAACTGTTTTTT.

This chain uses TRBV9 with TRBJ2-5, with D possibly being TRBD2 (6 bases). The length of the CDR3 is 16 residues. Germline CDR1 reads SGDLS; CDR2 reads YYNGEE. The V end lost 0 bases, the J end lost 1 base, and 13 bases lay between the germline ends. DNA for the CDR3: TGTGCCAGCAGCGTAGGGATAGCGGACGTCCAAGAGACCCAGTACTTC. Protein sequence: CASSVGIADVQETQYF.

This clone turned up a few times. This rearrangement joins TRBV2 to TRBJ1-4; D remains unclear. The CDR3 length is 13 residues. V was cut by 7 bases and J by 5 bases, with 11 bases left in between. Per the germline V gene, CDR1 is SNHLY and CDR2 is FYNNEI. The CDR3 loop reads CASTPDGNEKLFF. DNA of the CDR3: TGTGCCAGCACGCCCGACGGGAATGAAAAACTGTTTTTT. The whole variable domain, remainder taken from reference TRBV2 and TRBJ1-4, is EPEVTQTPSHQVTQMGQEVILRCVPISNHLYFYWYRQILGQKVEFLVSFYNNEISEKSEIFDDQFSVERPDGSNFTLKIRSTKLEDSAMYFCASTPDGNEKLFFGSGTQLSVL.

This clone was counted between two and nine times. This chain connects TRBV7-2 to TRBJ2-1; 14 positions match TRBD2. This CDR3 has 15 amino acids. Germline V gives CDR1 SGHTA, CDR2 FQGNSA. The V segment lost 5 bases and the J segment 7 bases; nucleotides outside the gene matches: 4. The CDR3 loop reads CASSLTSGRVNEQFF. The CDR3, as DNA: TGTGCCAGCAGCCTGACTAGCGGGAGGGTAAATGAGCAGTTCTTC.

This chain uses TRBV7-2 with TRBJ2-7, with D possibly being TRBD1 (6 bases). Germline lookup yields CDR1 SGHTA and CDR2 FQGNSA. Trimming pared 1 base from V and 2 bases from J, leaving 15 bases between. This CDR3 has 16 residues. The CDR3 region has the DNA TGTGCCAGCAGCTTAGGAGGGGGAGACAATACCTACGAGCAGTACTTC. Its protein product is CASSLGGGDNTYEQYF.

A note on this clone: This CDR3 fails to terminate in the conserved phenylalanine or tryptophan, so it likely reflects a read error. V gene TRBV27 combines with J gene TRBJ2-3, with D uncertain. The germline V gene encodes CDR1 MNHEY and CDR2 SMNVEV (reference sequence). Trimming stripped 5 bases from V and 5 bases from J, with 8 bases between. This CDR3 contains 12 residues. Written as DNA, the CDR3 is TGTGCCAGCAGTGGCACAGTAGATACGCAGTATTCT. As protein: CASSGTVDTQYS.

The rearrangement uses TRBV19 and TRBJ2-1, with D hard to call. The V end lost 5 bases, the J end lost 9 bases, and 17 bases lay between the germline ends. Germline V lookup: CDR1 LNHDA, CDR2 SQIVND (reference sequence). This CDR3 spans 14 amino acids. The DNA of the CDR3 is TGTGCCAGTAGTCCCCTTGGCGGTTCGATTGAGCAGTTCTTC. Protein: CASSPLGGSIEQFF.

This clone has only a few counts. The chain couples TRBV30 to TRBJ2-7; 13 nucleotides agree with TRBD2. V lost 0 bases, J lost 7 bases, and 6 bases stayed unmatched. Germline loops: CDR1 GTSNPN, CDR2 SVGIG (reference sequence). The length of the CDR3 is 15 residues. CDR3: CAWSVRTSGREEQYF. CDR3 in DNA: TGTGCCTGGAGTGTACGTACTAGCGGGAGGGAGGAGCAGTACTTC.

The V call is TRBV9, the J call TRBJ1-1; D possibly corresponds to TRBD1 (5 bases). This CDR3 has 16 residues. Germline V gene lookup returns CDR1 SGDLS and CDR2 YYNGEE. The V end was cut by 1 base, the J end by 1 base, with 14 bases between. The CDR3 DNA reads TGTGCCAGCAGCGTAAGTGGCGGACACCAGAACACTGAAGCTTTCTTT. Residues: CASSVSGGHQNTEAFF.

V usage is TRBV5-6 and J usage is TRBJ1-1; D is unclear. CDR3 size: 15 residues. Germline CDR1 and CDR2: SGHDT and YYEEEE. The V and J ends lost 0 bases and 5 bases respectively, with 14 bases between them. The CDR3 protein is CASSLAGSSGTEAFF. In DNA form, the CDR3 reads TGTGCCAGCAGCTTGGCCGGGTCTTCGGGGACTGAAGCTTTCTTT.

CDR3 in DNA: TGTGCCAGCAGCCCCACCAGGGTTACGTCCAATGAGCAGTTCTTC. This gives the protein CASSPTRVTSNEQFF. This chain connects TRBV6-5 to TRBJ2-1; TRBD1 is a possible D gene (5 bases). CDR3 length equals 15 residues. The V gene lost 6 bases and the J gene lost 6 bases, with 18 bases spanning the gap. Germline CDR1 and CDR2: MNHEY and SVGAGI.

The gene calls are TRBV14 and TRBJ2-5; possibly TRBD2 for D (5 bases). The J call may be faulty, since TRBJ2-7 better matches the DNA end. This CDR3 contains 14 residues. Germline-derived CDR1 and CDR2 are SGHDN and FVKESK. CDR3 coding DNA: TGTGCCAGCAGCCACGACTATAACCGACCCGAGCAGTACTTC. It encodes CASSHDYNRPEQYF.

This chain connects TRBV2 to TRBJ2-5, with 7 bases aligning to TRBD1. The end of the DNA is better explained by TRBJ2-7, so the J call may be wrong. CDR3 length: 13 amino acids. Germline CDR1 SNHLY, CDR2 FYNNEI. CDR3 protein: CASGGRGFYEQYF. For the CDR3, the DNA is TGTGCCAGCGGGGGCAGGGGGTTCTACGAGCAGTACTTC.